This T cell receptor beta chain was identified during a study of high-grade serous ovarian cancer treatment subgroups. Background on the study: Mean per sample: about 14,000 reads, 7,400 or so unique TCR beta rearrangements. Study-wide points: Without spatial data, bulk sequencing limits insight into HGSC tumor diversity.

Tumor samples were taken before definitive surgery or chemotherapy. Data came from immunoSEQ multiplex PCR; TCRdb stores just in-frame clones and leaves some out. The sample carries about 9,100 clones, approximately 91% recorded once. CDR1 is MNHNY, CDR2 SVGAGI, per germline (reference sequence). The V and J ends lost 10 bases and 7 bases, in that order; junction bases with no gene match: 10. This CDR3 region has 13 residues. This clone showed up just a few times. Its antigen is not known. The rearrangement links TRBV6-6 to TRBJ1-5; TRBD1 matches 7 bases. Specimen: tumor tissue. The receptor was derived from a human donor with high-grade serous ovarian cancer. The CDR3 DNA follows: TGTGCCACCAGACAGGGTCGAGAGCAGCCCCAGCATTTT. Its translation is CATRQGREQPQHF.